This is a list of T cell receptor beta chains from one sample in a study of T cell changes during pregnancy in multiple sclerosis. The data were produced by immunoSEQ multiplex PCR, yet TCRdb's version contains in-frame clones alone and is incomplete. The data hold some 56,000 clones, with 92% observed a single time. Sequencing used peripheral blood, obtained in the third trimester of pregnancy. These receptor sequences come from a female donor in good health, enrolled as a control in a pregnancy study. CDR3s include the opening cysteine and the closing phenylalanine or tryptophan. The order of the fields is J gene, D gene, V gene, clone size, CDR3 DNA, CDR3 protein. The D gene is left open where the match is weak. Not all rows give a size; the values are once, few, many and, for expanded clones, a class.

TRBJ1-2 . TRBV7-2 . TGTGCCAGCAGCTTTCACCCATTTATGATCACCAGCTATGGCTACACCTTC CASSFHPFMITSYGYTF
TRBJ2-1 . TRBV7-3 . TGTGCCAGCAGCTCGGTTTCGGGTTCCTACAATGAGCAGTTCTTC CASSSVSGSYNEQFF
TRBJ2-1 TRBD2 TRBV4-3 . TGCGCCAGCAGCCAAGATTATATAGCGGGAGACCTCTACAATGAGCAGTTCTTC CASSQDYIAGDLYNEQFF
TRBJ2-1 . TRBV29-1 . TGCAGCGTTGAAGGGAACCGGGACAATGAGCAGTTCTTC CSVEGNRDNEQFF
TRBJ1-1 TRBD1 TRBV29-1 . TGCAGCGTCCTATCCAGGGGGCGGGGAACTGAAGCTTTCTTT CSVLSRGRGTEAFF
TRBJ1-2 . TRBV5-1 . TGCGCCAGCGGCGACAGCACTAACTATGGCTACACCTTC CASGDSTNYGYTF
TRBJ1-1 . TRBV19 . TGTGCCAGTAGCGATTCGGGCAGGGACACTGAAGCTTTCTTT CASSDSGRDTEAFF
TRBJ2-5 . TRBV6-5 . TGTGCCAGCAGTCTACAGGGTTTGCAAGAGACCCAGTACTTC CASSLQGLQETQYF
TRBJ1-5 . TRBV7-9 . TGTGCCAGCAGCTTCGTGGGAGTGGATCAGCCCCAGCATTTT CASSFVGVDQPQHF
TRBJ2-3 . TRBV7-9 . TGTGCCAGCAGGTCGACAGATACGCAGTATTTT CASRSTDTQYF
TRBJ2-5 . TRBV7-2 once TGTGCCAGCAGCTTAGGTTCAGCGGGCCACCAAGAGACCCAGTACTTC CASSLGSAGHQETQYF
TRBJ2-3 TRBD2 TRBV7-2 . TGTGCCAGCAGGTCCGGGACTAGCGAGCCAGATACGCAGTATTTT CASRSGTSEPDTQYF
TRBJ1-2 TRBD1 TRBV19 . TGTGCCAGCAGCCTTGGGACAGGGATCGGCTACACCTTC CASSLGTGIGYTF
TRBJ1-5 TRBD1 TRBV10-3 . TGTGCCTCTTCCACAGGGGGGAGCAATCAGCCCCAGCATTTT CASSTGGSNQPQHF
TRBJ2-7 TRBD2 TRBV7-8 once TGTGCCAGCAGCTTAGCGCGGACTAGCGGGTCTTACGAGCAGTACTTC CASSLARTSGSYEQYF
TRBJ1-2 . TRBV7-6 few TGTGCCAGCAGCCCCGGTGTGGTCTATGGCTACACCTTC CASSPGVVYGYTF
TRBJ2-1 TRBD2 TRBV11-2 . TGTGCCAGCAGCTTCACTAGCGGGCACAATGAGCAGTTCTTC CASSFTSGHNEQFF
TRBJ2-7 . TRBV25-1 . TGTGCCAGCAGTGGATATGGTGAGGGTAGCTCCTACGAGCAGTACTTC CASSGYGEGSSYEQYF
TRBJ2-1 . TRBV9 . TGTGCCAGCAGCGTAGCTCGAGGGGGGGCCTACAATGAGCAGTTCTTC CASSVARGGAYNEQFF
TRBJ1-1 . TRBV6-1 . TGTGCCAACTTCGTCCCAATGAACACTGAAGCTTTCTTT CANFVPMNTEAFF
TRBJ1-1 . TRBV5-1 . TGCGCCAGCAGCCTCGGACGGGATAATGAAGCTTTCTTT CASSLGRDNEAFF
TRBJ1-2 . TRBV14 . TGTGCCAGCAGCCAAGAGAGACGGGGGACCTATGGCTACACCTTC CASSQERRGTYGYTF
TRBJ2-7 . TRBV9 . TGTGCCAGCAGCCCGTATCCGCCATCCGGGACACCCTACGAGCAGTACTTC CASSPYPPSGTPYEQYF
TRBJ2-1 TRBD1 TRBV29-1 . TGCAGCGTTAGACAGGGTCTTTCCAGTGAGCAGTTCTTC CSVRQGLSSEQFF
TRBJ2-1 . TRBV28 . TGTGCCAGCGGTCGGGGGGCCTCCTACAATGAGCAGTTCTTC CASGRGASYNEQFF
TRBJ2-1 . TRBV28 . TGTGCCAGCAGCCCAAGAACGGGACTTCACAATGAGCAGTTCTTC CASSPRTGLHNEQFF
TRBJ1-3 . TRBV7-7 . TGTGCTAGCAGCTTATACAGTGCTGGAAACACCATATATTTT CASSLYSAGNTIYF
TRBJ1-5 TRBD1 TRBV13 . TGTGCCAGCAGCTTGAGAAGACAGGGTGGCCTTAATCAGCCCCAGCATTTT CASSLRRQGGLNQPQHF
TRBJ2-3 TRBD1 TRBV27 . TGTGCCAGCAGTTTAGACAGGGGACGTTCAGATACGCAGTATTTT CASSLDRGRSDTQYF
TRBJ1-1 . TRBV28 . TGTGCCAGCAGTTTATGGACCCCAGGGCGGAACACTGAAGCTTTCTTT CASSLWTPGRNTEAFF
TRBJ2-7 TRBD1 TRBV4-2 . TGTGCCAGCAGCCCCGGGACAGGGGGGTACGAGCAGTACTTC CASSPGTGGYEQYF
TRBJ2-7 TRBD1 TRBV7-7 . TGTGCCAGCAGCTCGGGACAGGGATCCGAGCAGTACTTC CASSSGQGSEQYF
TRBJ2-6 . TRBV9 . TGTGCCAGCAGCGGGCCTGGACAGGGGGCCAACGTCCTGACTTTC CASSGPGQGANVLTF
TRBJ1-6 . TRBV19 . TGTGCCAGTAGTAATCAGGGGCGGTCACCCCTCCACTTT CASSNQGRSPLHF
TRBJ2-3 . TRBV25-1 . TGTGCCAGCACGGGACACAGCACAGATACGCAGTATTTT CASTGHSTDTQYF
TRBJ2-5 TRBD1 TRBV27 once TGTGCCAGCCGCGAAAGTGTTAGGGACAGCCCAGGAGAGACCCAGTACTTC CASRESVRDSPGETQYF
TRBJ1-6 . TRBV27 . TGTGCCAGCAGTTTAGCGGGACGGAATAATTCACCCCTCCACTTT CASSLAGRNNSPLHF
TRBJ2-3 TRBD2 TRBV5-1 . TGCGCCAGCAGCCTATCAACCGGGACTAGCGGGGAGAAGGATTTT CASSLSTGTSGEKDF
TRBJ2-7 TRBD2 TRBV10-3 . TGTGCCATCAGTGTGGCTAGCGGGAGGGGAAGCGAGCAGTACTTC CAISVASGRGSEQYF
TRBJ2-7 . TRBV28 . TGTGCCAGCAGGGGAGTCACAGGGAGGGGTCCCTACGAGCAGTACTTC CASRGVTGRGPYEQYF
TRBJ2-1 TRBD2 TRBV2 . TGTGCCAGCAGTGTTACTAGCGGGGGGGCCGTCGACGAGCAGTTCTTC CASSVTSGGAVDEQFF
TRBJ2-5 TRBD1 TRBV5-4 once TGTGCCAGCAGCTCGGACAGGGGGGAGACCCAGTACTTC CASSSDRGETQYF
TRBJ2-1 TRBD2 TRBV25-1 . TGTGCCAGCAGTGCCAGCGGGGGAAGATACAATGAGCAGTTCTTC CASSASGGRYNEQFF
TRBJ2-7 . TRBV15 . TGTGCCACCAGCAGAGATCCCCCCTCCGAGCAGTACTTC CATSRDPPSEQYF
TRBJ1-2 TRBD1 TRBV11-3 once TGTGCCAGCAGGTTCCCAGGGGGATTTTTTGACTATGGCTACACCTTC CASRFPGGFFDYGYTF
TRBJ2-7 TRBD2 TRBV18 . TGTGCCAGCTCACCTGGACTAGAGGACGAGCAGTACTTC CASSPGLEDEQYF
TRBJ2-5 TRBD1 TRBV10-3 once TGTGCCATCAGCGGGACAGGTCAAGAGACCCAGTACTTC CAISGTGQETQYF
TRBJ1-1 . TRBV19 . TGTGCCAGTAGTATAGCCCGAGGTCCCAACACTGAAGCTTTCTTT CASSIARGPNTEAFF
TRBJ1-2 TRBD1 TRBV4-3 . TGCGCCAGCAGCCAAGATCGGCACAGGGGAAGCGGCTACACCTTC CASSQDRHRGSGYTF
TRBJ2-1 . TRBV7-8 once TGTGCCAGCAGCTTAGTGGAGGAGCAGTTCTTC CASSLVEEQFF